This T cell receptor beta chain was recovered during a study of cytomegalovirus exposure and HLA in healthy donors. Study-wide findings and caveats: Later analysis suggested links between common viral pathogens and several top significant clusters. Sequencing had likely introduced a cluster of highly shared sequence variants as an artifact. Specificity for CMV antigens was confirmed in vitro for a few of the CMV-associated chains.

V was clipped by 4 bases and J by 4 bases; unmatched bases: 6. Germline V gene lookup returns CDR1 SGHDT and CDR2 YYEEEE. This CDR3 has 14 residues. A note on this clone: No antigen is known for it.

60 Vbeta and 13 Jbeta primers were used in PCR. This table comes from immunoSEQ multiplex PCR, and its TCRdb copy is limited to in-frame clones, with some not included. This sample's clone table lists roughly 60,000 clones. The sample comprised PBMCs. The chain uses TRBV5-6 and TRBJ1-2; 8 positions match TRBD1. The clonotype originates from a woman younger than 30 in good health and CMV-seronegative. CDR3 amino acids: CASSQTGAGYGYTF. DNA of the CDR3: TGTGCCAGCAGCCAGACAGGGGCGGGCTATGGCTACACCTTC.